A single sample gave rise to the 21 T cell receptor beta chains below, sequenced in a study of Ad26.COV2.S vaccination and SARS-CoV-2 variants. Sequenced by immunoSEQ multiplex PCR; TCRdb stores in-frame clones only, minus some. The table includes roughly 380,000 clones, about 91% detected once. Sequenced here: peripheral blood, sampled after recovery from COVID-19. These receptor sequences come from a human donor who had recovered from COVID-19.

This chain connects TRBV5-1 to TRBJ2-2, with 13 bases lining up with TRBD2. Germline lookup yields CDR1 SGHRS and CDR2 YFSETQ. V lost 4 bases, J lost 7 bases, and 4 bases stayed unmatched. The CDR3 is made up of 15 amino acids. The CDR3 loop is CASSRGLAGDGELFF. CDR3 nucleotide sequence: TGCGCCAGCAGCAGAGGACTAGCGGGGGACGGGGAGCTGTTTTTT.

The chain couples TRBV15 to TRBJ1-2; D remains ambiguous. The CDR3 is 17 residues long. The germline CDR1 and CDR2 sequences are LNHNV and YYDKDF (reference sequence). V was cut by 5 bases and J by 3 bases, with 22 bases left in between. The CDR3 region is CATSSTPSRSLDYGYTF. The CDR3 region has the DNA TGTGCCACCAGCTCCACTCCCAGTCGCTCCCTTGACTATGGCTACACCTTC.

This clone was seen a handful of times. The chain has TRBV11-3 and TRBJ2-1, with D perhaps assigned TRBD1 or TRBD2 (6 bases each). CDR1 SGHNT and CDR2 YENEEA come from the germline V gene. V lost 1 base, J lost 12 bases, and 22 bases lay in between. This CDR3 region has 16 residues. The CDR3 DNA follows: TGTGCCAGCAGCTTAGGGATAACGGGGGCCGGGGACGTGCAGTTCTTC. Its translation: CASSLGITGAGDVQFF.

The V call is TRBV5-4, the J call TRBJ1-2; no clear D. Trimming removed 4 bases at V and 3 bases at J, with 13 bases between. CDR3 length: 14 amino acids. From germline, CDR1 is SGHNT and CDR2 YYREEE (reference sequence). CDR3 bases: TGTGCCAGCAGCCCCCGGGCAGCCGACTATGGCTACACCTTC. It codes for CASSPRAADYGYTF.

V usage is TRBV14 and J usage is TRBJ2-7; D uncertain. Per the germline V gene, CDR1 is SGHDN and CDR2 is FVKESK. V was shortened by 1 base and J by 3 bases, with 10 bases between the two germline ends. This CDR3 region has 14 residues. CDR3 loop: CASSQGSIDYEQYF. CDR3 sequence (DNA): TGTGCCAGCAGCCAAGGGTCGATCGACTACGAGCAGTACTTC.

The gene calls are TRBV7-9 and TRBJ2-3, with D perhaps given as TRBD1 or TRBD2 (5 bases each). Germline CDR1 SEHNR, CDR2 FQNEAQ (reference sequence). Trimming removed 1 base from V and 5 bases from J, with 7 bases in between. This CDR3 has 13 residues. This chain's CDR3 is CASSLVGGDTQYF. The CDR3 DNA is TGTGCCAGCAGCTTAGTTGGGGGAGATACGCAGTATTTT. The whole variable domain, filled in from reference TRBV7-9 and TRBJ2-3, reads DTGVSQNPRHKITKRGQNVTFRCDPISEHNRLYWYRQTLGQGPEFLTYFQNEAQLEKSRLLSDRFSAERPKGSFSTLEIQRTEQGDSAMYLCASSLVGGDTQYFGPGTRLTVL.

The rearrangement joins TRBV3-1 (or the pseudogene TRBV3-2) to TRBJ2-3, with TRBD2 matching over 9 bases. Germline CDR1 and CDR2: LGHDT and YNNKEL (reference sequence). Trimming at V came to 4 bases and at J to 3 bases, leaving 11 bases not matched to a gene. The CDR3 extends over 17 amino acids. The CDR3 is CASSPPSRTSETDTQYF. Here the CDR3 DNA reads TGTGCCAGCAGCCCCCCGTCCAGGACTAGCGAGACAGATACGCAGTATTTT.

The CDR3 loop reads CASGPHEAGNVAFF. Written as DNA, the CDR3 is TGTGCTAGTGGTCCACATGAGGCAGGGAATGTAGCTTTCTTT. The chain combines TRBV12-5 with TRBJ1-1, with D tentatively TRBD1 (5 bases). CDR1 and CDR2 (germline): LGHNT, FRNRAP. Trimming removed 5 bases from V and 10 bases from J, with 20 bases in between. This CDR3 contains 14 residues.

The rearrangement uses TRBV4-3 and TRBJ2-2, with TRBD2 identical over 10 bases. Germline V CDR1 and CDR2: LGHNA, YSLEER. Trimming cost V 4 bases and J 4 bases; bases outside gene matches: 6. There are 16 residues in the CDR3. CDR3 in DNA: TGCGCCAGCAGCCCTGCTAGCGGGGGCTTCACCGGGGAGCTGTTTTTT. Protein: CASSPASGGFTGELFF.

This CDR3 reads CASSGGRGVLNTEAFF. In DNA form, the CDR3 reads TGTGCCAGCAGTGGGGGCAGGGGCGTACTGAACACTGAAGCTTTCTTT. The chain carries TRBV6-1 and TRBJ1-1, with a weak D call TRBD1 (6 bases). CDR1 MNHNS and CDR2 SASEGT come from the germline V gene. V lost 4 bases and J 0 bases, leaving 15 bases between the germline ends. The CDR3 covers 16 residues.

The chain combines TRBV29-1 with TRBJ1-1; D not certain. Deletions cut 4 bases from V and 0 bases from J, with 9 bases between. The CDR3 extends over 13 amino acids. From germline, CDR1 is SQVTM and CDR2 ANQGSEA. CDR3 coding DNA: TGCAGCGTTGTTTCAGGACTGAACACTGAAGCTTTCTTT. Its protein is CSVVSGLNTEAFF.

The V gene is TRBV14, the J gene TRBJ1-1; 8 nucleotides line up with TRBD1. Germline V gene lookup returns CDR1 SGHDN and CDR2 FVKESK. Trimming took 3 bases from V and 1 from J; bases not matched to a gene: 4. The CDR3 is 15 residues long. The CDR3: CASSHNRGENTEAFF. CDR3 in DNA: TGTGCCAGCAGCCATAACAGGGGGGAGAACACTGAAGCTTTCTTT.

The J gene is TRBJ2-3, the V gene TRBV7-6; D possibly corresponds to TRBD1 (6 bases). Trimming shortened V by 4 bases and J by 1 base, and 15 bases separated the two germline ends. Per the germline V gene, CDR1 is SGHVS and CDR2 is FNYEAQ. This CDR3 region has 16 residues. This chain's CDR3 is CASSSPPGQRTDTQYF. The CDR3 DNA follows: TGTGCCAGCAGCTCTCCCCCGGGACAACGCACAGATACGCAGTATTTT.

This clone has just one count. V usage is TRBV6-5 and J usage is TRBJ2-5, with D unresolved. Germline V gene sequence: CDR1 MNHEY, CDR2 SVGAGI. The CDR3 runs to 13 residues. Trimming took off 8 bases at V and 3 bases at J, with 13 bases between the two ends. The CDR3 DNA reads TGTGCCAGCGGCGGCCAAACGAAAGAGACCCAGTACTTC. This translates into CASGGQTKETQYF.

The chain links TRBV3-1 (or the pseudogene TRBV3-2) to TRBJ1-6; no clear D. Trimming stripped 3 bases from V and 9 bases from J, with 12 bases between. The CDR3 is 14 amino acids. Germline CDR1 LGHDT, CDR2 YNNKEL (reference sequence). CDR3 sequence: CASSQRDDGSPLHF. The CDR3 coding sequence is TGTGCCAGCAGCCAGCGGGATGACGGTTCACCCCTCCACTTT.

The chain joins TRBV19 to TRBJ1-1; 7 bases fit TRBD1. Looked up from germline, CDR1 is LNHDA and CDR2 is SQIVND (reference sequence). This CDR3 region has 14 residues. With V trimmed by 8 bases and J by 6 bases, 12 bases remained unmatched. CDR3 nucleotide sequence: TGTGCCAGTCATAAGGGGGCAGCTGGTTCTGAAGCTTTCTTT. Its translation is CASHKGAAGSEAFF.

This clone was observed a handful of times. This chain connects TRBV6-5 to TRBJ1-2, with D possibly TRBD1 on 6 matching bases. The CDR3 covers 16 residues. CDR1 and CDR2 from the germline V gene are MNHEY and SVGAGI. Trimming stripped 2 bases from V and 5 bases from J, with 18 bases between. CDR3 nucleotide sequence: TGTGCCAGCAGTTACCTGTTGGCTCAGGGGCCATATGGCTACACCTTC. It codes for CASSYLLAQGPYGYTF.

This clone showed up just a few times. V and J are TRBV25-1 and TRBJ1-1; TRBD1 matches at 8 bases. The V gene's germline CDR1 is MGHDK and CDR2 SYGVNS. V gave up 8 bases and J gave up 1 base; unmatched junction bases: 0. This CDR3 spans 12 amino acids. CDR3 residues: CASGTGNTEAFF. DNA of the CDR3: TGTGCCAGCGGGACAGGGAACACTGAAGCTTTCTTT.

This clone was recorded only once. The gene calls are TRBV7-9 and TRBJ2-5; unclear D gene. The CDR3 loop spans 12 amino acids. The V gene's germline CDR1 is SEHNR and CDR2 FQNEAQ (reference sequence). V was shortened by 1 base and J by 6 bases, with 6 bases between the two germline ends. Here the CDR3 reads CASSLEAQTQYF. CDR3 nucleotide sequence: TGTGCCAGCAGCTTAGAAGCGCAGACCCAGTACTTC.

The chain links TRBV7-7 to TRBJ2-2; D unclear. Germline-derived CDR1 and CDR2 are SSHAT and FNYEAQ (reference sequence). The CDR3 is 13 residues long. CDR3 protein: CASRPTNTGELFF. DNA for the CDR3: TGTGCTAGCCGGCCCACGAACACCGGGGAGCTGTTTTTT.

CDR3 region: CASSSPTGGAAYEQYF. The CDR3 DNA sequence: TGTGCCAGCAGTTCCCCCACGGGGGGGGCGGCCTACGAGCAGTACTTC. V gene TRBV6-5 combines with J gene TRBJ2-7; 8 bases fit TRBD2. Germline V gene data show CDR1 as MNHEY and CDR2 as SVGAGI. CDR3 length equals 16 residues. With 4 bases clipped from V and 2 bases from J, the junction kept 10 bases outside the gene matches.